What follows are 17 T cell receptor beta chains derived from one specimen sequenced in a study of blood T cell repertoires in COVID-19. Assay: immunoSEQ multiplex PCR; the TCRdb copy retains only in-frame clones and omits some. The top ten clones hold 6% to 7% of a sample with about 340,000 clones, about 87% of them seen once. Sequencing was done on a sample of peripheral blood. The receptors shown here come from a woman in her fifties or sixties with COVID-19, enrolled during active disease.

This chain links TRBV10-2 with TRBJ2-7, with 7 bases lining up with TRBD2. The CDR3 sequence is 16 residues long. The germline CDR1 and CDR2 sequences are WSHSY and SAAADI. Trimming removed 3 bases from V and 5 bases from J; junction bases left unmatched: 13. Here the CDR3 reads CASSEFPGGSIDEQYF. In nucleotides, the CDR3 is TGCGCCAGCAGTGAATTTCCCGGCGGGAGTATCGACGAGCAGTACTTC.

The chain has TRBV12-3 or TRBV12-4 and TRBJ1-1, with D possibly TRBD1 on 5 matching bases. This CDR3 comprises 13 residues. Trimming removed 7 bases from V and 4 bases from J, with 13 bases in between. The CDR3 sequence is CASTTGRFTEAFF. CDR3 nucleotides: TGTGCCAGCACCACAGGACGGTTCACTGAAGCTTTCTTT.

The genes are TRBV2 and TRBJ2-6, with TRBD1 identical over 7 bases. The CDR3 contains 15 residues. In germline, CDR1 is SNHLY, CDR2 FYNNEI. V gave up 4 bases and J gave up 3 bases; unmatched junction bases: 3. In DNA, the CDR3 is TGTGCCAGCAGTGGACAGGGTGGTGGGGCCAACGTCCTGACTTTC. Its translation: CASSGQGGGANVLTF.

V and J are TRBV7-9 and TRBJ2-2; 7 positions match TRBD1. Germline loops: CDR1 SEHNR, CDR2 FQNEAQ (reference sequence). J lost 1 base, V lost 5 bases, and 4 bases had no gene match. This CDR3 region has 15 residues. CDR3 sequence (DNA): TGTGCCAGCAGCCGGGGACAGCTGAACACCGGGGAGCTGTTTTTT. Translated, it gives CASSRGQLNTGELFF. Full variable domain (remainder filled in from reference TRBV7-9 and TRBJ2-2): DTGVSQNPRHKITKRGQNVTFRCDPISEHNRLYWYRQTLGQGPEFLTYFQNEAQLEKSRLLSDRFSAERPKGSFSTLEIQRTEQGDSAMYLCASSRGQLNTGELFFGEGSRLTVL.

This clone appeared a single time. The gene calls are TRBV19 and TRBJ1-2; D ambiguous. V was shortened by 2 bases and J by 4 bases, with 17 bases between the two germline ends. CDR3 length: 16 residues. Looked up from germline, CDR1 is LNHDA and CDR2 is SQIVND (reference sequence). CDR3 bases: TGTGCCAGTAGTATAATGGCCGGCAAAGACACCTATGGCTACACCTTC. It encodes CASSIMAGKDTYGYTF.

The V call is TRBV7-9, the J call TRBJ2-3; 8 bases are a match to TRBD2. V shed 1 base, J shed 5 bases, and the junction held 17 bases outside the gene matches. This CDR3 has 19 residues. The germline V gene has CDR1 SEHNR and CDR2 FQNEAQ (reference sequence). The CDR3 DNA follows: TGTGCCAGCAGCTTAGGGGAAGTAGCGGGGCCGAGGGTAGGAGATACGCAGTATTTT. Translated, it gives CASSLGEVAGPRVGDTQYF.

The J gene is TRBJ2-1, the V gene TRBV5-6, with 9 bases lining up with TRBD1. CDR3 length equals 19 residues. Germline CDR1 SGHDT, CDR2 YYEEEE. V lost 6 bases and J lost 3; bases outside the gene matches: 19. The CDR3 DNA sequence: TGTGCCAGCAACGAAAGGGTCCCCAGGACAGGGGAGAACTACAATGAGCAGTTCTTC. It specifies CASNERVPRTGENYNEQFF.

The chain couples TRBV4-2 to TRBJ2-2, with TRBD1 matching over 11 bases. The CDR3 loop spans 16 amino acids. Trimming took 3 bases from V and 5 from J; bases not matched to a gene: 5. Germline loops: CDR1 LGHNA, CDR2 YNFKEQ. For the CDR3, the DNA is TGTGCCAGCAGCCATACCGGGACAGGGGGTACCGGGGAGCTGTTTTTT. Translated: CASSHTGTGGTGELFF.

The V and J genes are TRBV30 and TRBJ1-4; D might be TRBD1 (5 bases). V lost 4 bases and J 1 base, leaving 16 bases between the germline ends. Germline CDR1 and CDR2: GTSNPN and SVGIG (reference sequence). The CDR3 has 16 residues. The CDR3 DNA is TGTGCCTGGAAGGTTATGCGGGGGAGAACTAATGAAAAACTGTTTTTT. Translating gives CAWKVMRGRTNEKLFF.

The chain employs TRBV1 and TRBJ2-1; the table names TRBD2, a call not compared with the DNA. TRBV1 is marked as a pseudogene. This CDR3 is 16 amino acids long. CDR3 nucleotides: TGCACCAGCAGCCAAGAGCAAGCGGGAGGGCCCAATGAGCAGTTCTTC. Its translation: CTSSQEQAGGPNEQFF.

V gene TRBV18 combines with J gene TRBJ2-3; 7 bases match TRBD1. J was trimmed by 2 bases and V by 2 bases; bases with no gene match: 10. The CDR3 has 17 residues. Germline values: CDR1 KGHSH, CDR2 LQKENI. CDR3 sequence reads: CASSPDRAKTSTDTQYF. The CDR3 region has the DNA TGTGCCAGCTCACCAGACAGGGCCAAAACCTCCACAGATACGCAGTATTTT.

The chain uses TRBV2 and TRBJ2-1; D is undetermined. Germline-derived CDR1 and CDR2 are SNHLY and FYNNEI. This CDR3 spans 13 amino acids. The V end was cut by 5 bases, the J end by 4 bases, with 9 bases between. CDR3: CASSPLAYNEQFF. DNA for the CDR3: TGTGCCAGCAGTCCCTTGGCATACAATGAGCAGTTCTTC.

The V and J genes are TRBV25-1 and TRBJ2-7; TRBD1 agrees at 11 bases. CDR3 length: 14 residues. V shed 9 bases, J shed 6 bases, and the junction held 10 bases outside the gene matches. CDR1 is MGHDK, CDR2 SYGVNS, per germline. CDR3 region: CASTLRTGGGEQYF. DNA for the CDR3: TGTGCCAGTACTTTAAGGACAGGGGGCGGCGAGCAGTACTTC.

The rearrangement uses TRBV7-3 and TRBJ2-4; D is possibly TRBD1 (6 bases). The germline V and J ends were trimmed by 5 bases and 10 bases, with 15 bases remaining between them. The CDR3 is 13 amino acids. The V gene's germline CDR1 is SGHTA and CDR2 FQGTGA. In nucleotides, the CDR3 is TGTGCCAGCAGCCACAACAGGGCACCTATTCAGTACTTC. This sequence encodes CASSHNRAPIQYF.

CDR3 nucleotides: TGTGCCAGCAGCAGGGACTACTACGAGCAGTACTTC. Residues: CASSRDYYEQYF. This sequence joins TRBV4-2 and TRBJ2-7; TRBD2 agrees at 7 bases. The junction had 1 base not matched to a gene; V was cut back by 5 bases and J by 3 bases. Germline assignment: CDR1 LGHNA and CDR2 YNFKEQ. The length of the CDR3 is 12 residues.

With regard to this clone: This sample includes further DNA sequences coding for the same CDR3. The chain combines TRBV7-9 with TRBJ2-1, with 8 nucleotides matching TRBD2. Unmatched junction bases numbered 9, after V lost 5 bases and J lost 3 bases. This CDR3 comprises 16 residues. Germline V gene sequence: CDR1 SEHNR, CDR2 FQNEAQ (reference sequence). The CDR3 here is CASSPTSGRGYNEQFF. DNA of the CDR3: TGTGCCAGCAGCCCTACTTCCGGGAGGGGCTACAATGAGCAGTTCTTC.

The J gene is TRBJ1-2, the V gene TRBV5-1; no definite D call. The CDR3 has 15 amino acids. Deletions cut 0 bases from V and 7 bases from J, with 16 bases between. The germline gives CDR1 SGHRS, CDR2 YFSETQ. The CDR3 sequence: CASSLAGIRNGGYTF. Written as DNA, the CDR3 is TGCGCCAGCAGCTTGGCCGGGATCCGAAATGGTGGCTACACCTTC.